This entry features one T cell receptor (beta chain) sequence. Germline CDR1 and CDR2: SGHKS and YYEKEE (reference sequence). CDR3 length: 15 residues. V dropped 2 bases and J dropped 0 bases, with 11 bases sitting between them. MiXCR, run by TCRdb on the RT-PCR reads, gives a single entry per CDR3 protein. The sample lists about 700,000 distinct CDR3 sequences, around 14% occurring once. This TCR was sampled from a female donor in good health, serving as a healthy control. V gene TRBV5-5 combines with J gene TRBJ1-2; no clear D gene. Sequenced: memory CD4+ T cells from blood. The CDR3 loop reads CASSLSTDPNYGYTF. CDR3 in DNA: TGTGCCAGCAGCTTAAGTACAGACCCTAACTATGGCTACACCTTC.